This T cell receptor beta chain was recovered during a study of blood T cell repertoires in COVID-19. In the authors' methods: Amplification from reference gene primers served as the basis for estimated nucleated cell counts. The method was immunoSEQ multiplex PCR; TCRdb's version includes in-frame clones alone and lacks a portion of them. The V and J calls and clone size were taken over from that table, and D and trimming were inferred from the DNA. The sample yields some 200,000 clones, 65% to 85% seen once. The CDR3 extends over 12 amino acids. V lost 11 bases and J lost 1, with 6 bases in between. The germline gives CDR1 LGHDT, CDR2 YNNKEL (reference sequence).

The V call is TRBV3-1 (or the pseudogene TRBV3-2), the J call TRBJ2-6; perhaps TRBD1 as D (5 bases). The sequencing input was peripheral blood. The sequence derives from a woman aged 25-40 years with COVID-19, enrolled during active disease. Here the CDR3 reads CAAGSGANVLTF. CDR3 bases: TGTGCCGCAGGGTCTGGGGCCAACGTCCTGACTTTC.